This passage covers 14 T cell receptor beta chains from one sample sequenced in a study of CD8+ T cells in alopecia areata. cDNA prepared by RNA extraction and subsequent reverse transcription served as the template for sequencing. Measured with immunoSEQ multiplex PCR; TCRdb has only the in-frame clones, and not every one. The sample includes 100,000 to 150,000 clones, around 60% of them seen just once. This sample's treatment: oral pan-JAK inhibitor, 5-10 mg twice daily. Sequenced here: CD4+ T cells sorted from blood, sampled at week 4, from a patient treated with tofacitinib. Every receptor here comes from a human donor with alopecia areata.

This sequence joins TRBV7-8 and TRBJ2-5; TRBD1 is a possible D gene (5 bases). Germline V lookup: CDR1 SGHVS, CDR2 FQNEAQ. The CDR3 length is 15 residues. Trimming took 5 bases from V and 1 from J, leaving 14 bases between them. In DNA form, the CDR3 reads TGTGCCAGCAGCAAGGGGTTGGGGTCCCAAGAGACCCAGTACTTC. This codes for CASSKGLGSQETQYF.

The CDR3 spells CASSPTLLAVYNEQFF. In DNA, the CDR3 is TGTGCCAGCAGCCCTACCCTCCTAGCGGTTTACAATGAGCAGTTCTTC. The chain combines TRBV13 with TRBJ2-1, with TRBD2 identical over 7 bases. The CDR3 runs to 16 residues. The germline V gene has CDR1 PRHDT and CDR2 FYEKMQ (reference sequence). V shed 5 bases and J 4 bases; nucleotides not matched to a gene: 11.

V and J are TRBV30 and TRBJ2-7; no definite D call. The CDR3 spans 13 residues. The V gene lost 0 bases and the J gene lost 0 bases, with 6 bases spanning the gap. Per germline, CDR1 GTSNPN and CDR2 SVGIG (reference sequence). CDR3 residues: CAWSVSSSYEQYF. The DNA for the CDR3 is TGTGCCTGGAGTGTTTCCAGCTCCTACGAGCAGTACTTC.

The chain links TRBV5-4 to TRBJ2-1; 11 nucleotides agree with TRBD2. Germline V lookup: CDR1 SGHNT, CDR2 YYREEE (reference sequence). The CDR3 runs 16 residues. Trimming removed 4 bases from V and 5 bases from J; junction bases left unmatched: 8. The CDR3 DNA is TGTGCCAGCAGCCTGTTCGGGACTAGCGGAAACAATGAGCAGTTCTTC. Translated, it gives CASSLFGTSGNNEQFF.

This clone has a single count. This chain links TRBV5-1 with TRBJ2-1; 10 bases align to TRBD2. CDR1 and CDR2 from the germline V gene are SGHRS and YFSETQ. The CDR3 totals 15 residues. J gave up 6 bases and V 0 bases, and 3 bases lay outside the gene matches. CDR3 bases: TGCGCCAGCAGCTTGGAACTAGCGGGACCCAATGAGCAGTTCTTC. This codes for CASSLELAGPNEQFF.

There are a few counts of this clone. The J gene is TRBJ1-2, the V gene TRBV29-1; D is unresolved. CDR1 is SQVTM and CDR2 is ANQGSEA in the germline V gene. CDR3 size: 10 residues. The CDR3 nucleotides read TGCACCCCGGGTCGGGTCCGCTACACCTTC. Amino acid sequence: CTPGRVRYTF.

V and J are TRBV2 and TRBJ1-4; 8 bases are shared with TRBD1. Per germline, CDR1 SNHLY and CDR2 FYNNEI. There are 13 residues in the CDR3. Trimming at V came to 6 bases and at J to 12 bases, leaving 9 bases not matched to a gene. CDR3 DNA sequence: TGTGCCAGCAGCCAGCAGGACAGGGCGGAACTGTTTTTT. It yields the protein CASSQQDRAELFF.

This clone has only a few counts. The V call is TRBV5-4, the J call TRBJ1-1; the D gene is possibly TRBD1 (5 bases). In germline, CDR1 is SGHNT, CDR2 YYREEE (reference sequence). The CDR3 runs 15 residues. V was trimmed by 3 bases and J by 6 bases, leaving 18 bases between them. The CDR3 here is CASSSRGTSWAEAFF. The CDR3 coding sequence is TGTGCCAGCAGCTCCCGGGGGACTTCCTGGGCTGAAGCTTTCTTT.

This clone occurred a few times. The chain combines TRBV23-1 with TRBJ2-3; the D gene is possibly TRBD2 (6 bases). TRBV23-1 is an ORF; its function is uncertain. With 4 bases removed from V and 3 bases from J, the gap between germline ends came to 14 bases. The CDR3 spans 15 residues. CDR3 amino acids: CASSLGGGSTDTQYF. CDR3 bases: TGCGCCAGCAGTCTCGGGGGAGGCAGTACAGATACGCAGTATTTT.

The chain links TRBV10-3 to TRBJ2-7; no clear D gene. The length of the CDR3 is 14 residues. CDR1 and CDR2 from the germline V gene are ENHRY and SYGVKD. V lost 4 bases and J 4 bases, leaving 14 bases between the germline ends. The CDR3 protein is CAISGTSVGYEQYF. DNA of the CDR3: TGTGCCATCAGTGGGACGTCGGTTGGGTACGAGCAGTACTTC.

The rearrangement links TRBV20-1 to TRBJ2-3; possible D gene TRBD2, 5 bases. Trimming took off 4 bases at V and 5 bases at J, with 7 bases between the two ends. Germline assignment: CDR1 DFQATT and CDR2 SNEGSKA (reference sequence). The CDR3 length is 11 residues. The CDR3 spells CSANEGDTQYF. In DNA form, the CDR3 reads TGCAGTGCTAACGAGGGAGATACGCAGTATTTT.

The chain has TRBV5-1 and TRBJ2-1, with D unclear. The CDR3 has 14 residues. The V end was cut by 3 bases, the J end by 8 bases, with 15 bases between. Germline lookup yields CDR1 SGHRS and CDR2 YFSETQ. CDR3 bases: TGCGCCAGCAGCTCCCAGGACGCGATGGATGAGCAGTTCTTC. As protein: CASSSQDAMDEQFF.

The chain couples TRBV4-1 to TRBJ2-1; D gene unclear. The CDR3 is 15 amino acids. Germline V gene lookup returns CDR1 MGHRA and CDR2 YSYEKL. Trimming cost V 0 bases and J 4 bases, with 10 bases left between them. Here the CDR3 DNA reads TGCGCCAGCAGCCAAGATCGGGCCTCTTACAATGAGCAGTTCTTC. It encodes CASSQDRASYNEQFF.

This clone was observed a few times. The chain links TRBV9 to TRBJ1-1, with D unresolved. CDR3 length equals 12 residues. The V and J ends lost 10 bases and 4 bases respectively, with 14 bases between them. CDR1 is SGDLS, CDR2 YYNGEE, per germline. The CDR3 DNA is TGTGCCGGAACTTATCGCACCACTGAAGCTTTCTTT. Encoded protein: CAGTYRTTEAFF.